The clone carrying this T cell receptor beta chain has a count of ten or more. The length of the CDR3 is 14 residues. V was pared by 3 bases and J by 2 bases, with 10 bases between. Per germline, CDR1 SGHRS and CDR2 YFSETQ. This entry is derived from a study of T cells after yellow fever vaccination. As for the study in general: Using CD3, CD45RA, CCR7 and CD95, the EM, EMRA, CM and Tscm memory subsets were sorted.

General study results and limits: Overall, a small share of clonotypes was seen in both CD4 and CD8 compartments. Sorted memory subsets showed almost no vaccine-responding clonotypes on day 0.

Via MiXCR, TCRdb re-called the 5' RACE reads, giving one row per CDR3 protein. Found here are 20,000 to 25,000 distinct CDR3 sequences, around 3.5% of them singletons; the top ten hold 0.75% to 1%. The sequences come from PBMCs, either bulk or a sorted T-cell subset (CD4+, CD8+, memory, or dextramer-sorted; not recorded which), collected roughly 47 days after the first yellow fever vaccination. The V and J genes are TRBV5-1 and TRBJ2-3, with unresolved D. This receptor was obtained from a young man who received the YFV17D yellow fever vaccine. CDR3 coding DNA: TGCGCCAGCAGCTCCCAGACCCTCACAGATACGCAGTATTTT. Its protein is CASSSQTLTDTQYF.